This T cell receptor beta chain originates from a study of technical replicates of blood from a few donors. CDR1 and CDR2 from the germline V gene are SGHRS and YFSETQ. With V trimmed by 2 bases and J by 0 bases, 1 base remained unmatched. This CDR3 has 15 amino acids. This table comes from immunoSEQ multiplex PCR, and its TCRdb copy is limited to in-frame clones, with some not included. The repertoire consists of some 79,000 clones, with roughly 94% occurring once and the leading ten covering about 0.26%. The rearrangement links TRBV5-1 to TRBJ2-1; 8 bases match TRBD2. The sequencing input was T cells isolated from PBMCs. The TCR originated in a human donor in good health. The CDR3 bases are TGCGCCAGCAGCTTCGGGGGGGGCTCCTACAATGAGCAGTTCTTC. It is translated as CASSFGGGSYNEQFF. Together with reference TRBV5-1 and TRBJ2-1, the CDR3 gives the full variable domain: KAGVTQTPRYLIKTRGQQVTLSCSPISGHRSVSWYQQTPGQGLQFLFEYFSETQRNKGNFPGRFSGRQFSNSRSEMNVSTLELGDSALYLCASSFGGGSYNEQFFGPGTRLTVL.